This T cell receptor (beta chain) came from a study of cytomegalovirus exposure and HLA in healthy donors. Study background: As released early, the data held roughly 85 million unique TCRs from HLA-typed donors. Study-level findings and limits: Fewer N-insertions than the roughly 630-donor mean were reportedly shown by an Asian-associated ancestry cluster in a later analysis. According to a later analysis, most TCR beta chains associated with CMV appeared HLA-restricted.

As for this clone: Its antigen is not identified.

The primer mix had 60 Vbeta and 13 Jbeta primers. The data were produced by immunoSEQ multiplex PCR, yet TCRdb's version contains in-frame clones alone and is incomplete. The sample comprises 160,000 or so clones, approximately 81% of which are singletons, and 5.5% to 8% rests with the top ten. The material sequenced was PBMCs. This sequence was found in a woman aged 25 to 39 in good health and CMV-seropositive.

The CDR3 DNA is TGTGCCAGCATTGCCGGGGAGGGGTCCTACGAGCAGTACTTC. Residues: CASIAGEGSYEQYF. This chain connects TRBV7-8 to TRBJ2-7, with 7 bases that match TRBD2. This CDR3 contains 14 residues. Germline CDR1 SGHVS, CDR2 FQNEAQ. The trim removed 7 bases at V and 1 base at J, leaving 7 bases unmatched.